These 19 T cell receptor beta chains were sequenced from one sample in a study of shared clonotypes between healthy human individuals. Only in-frame clones appear in the TCRdb table, and some are missing; sequencing was by immunoSEQ multiplex PCR. The profile shows 450,000 to 700,000 clones, roughly 95% of them singletons. Positively selected for CCR7, the CD45RO-negative cells used as naive CD8 cells excluded terminally differentiated effector memory CD45RA+ cells. The sequenced sample consisted of naive CD8+ T cells sorted from blood. These receptors all come from a woman in her thirties in good health.

The chain employs TRBV6-6 and TRBJ2-7, with D possibly TRBD2 on 5 matching bases. The CDR3 has 15 residues. Per the germline V gene, CDR1 is MNHNY and CDR2 is SVGAGI (reference sequence). V was clipped by 2 bases and J by 3 bases, with 14 bases between them. CDR3: CASSYAPGKYYEQYF. CDR3 coding DNA: TGTGCCAGCAGTTACGCCCCGGGAAAATACTACGAGCAGTACTTC.

V is TRBV28 and J is TRBJ2-7; 14 bases are shared with TRBD2. The V gene end was trimmed by 6 bases and the J gene end by 5 bases; junction bases not matched to a gene: 6. Germline-derived CDR1 and CDR2 are MDHEN and SYDVKM. The CDR3 length is 15 residues. The CDR3 region has the DNA TGTGCCAGCAGCTTTGGACTAGCGGGAGGTCACGAGCAGTACTTC. Its protein is CASSFGLAGGHEQYF. Together with reference TRBV28 and TRBJ2-7, the CDR3 gives the full variable domain: DVKVTQSSRYLVKRTGEKVFLECVQDMDHENMFWYRQDPGLGLRLIYFSYDVKMKEKGDIPEGYSVSREKKERFSLILESASTNQTSMYLCASSFGLAGGHEQYFGPGTRLTVT.

The genes are TRBV5-8 and TRBJ2-2; tentative D call: TRBD1 (6 bases). Trimming shortened V by 3 bases and J by 6 bases, and 21 bases separated the two germline ends. Germline V gene sequence: CDR1 SGHTS, CDR2 YDEGEE. The CDR3 extends over 17 amino acids. CDR3 DNA: TGTGCCAGCAGCTCCCGGTGGCAGGGGCCTAGGGCCGGGGAGCTGTTTTTT. Its protein product is CASSSRWQGPRAGELFF.

The V call is TRBV21-1, the J call TRBJ2-7. TRBV21-1 is noted as a pseudogene. The length of the CDR3 is 17 residues. The CDR3 region is CASTRSDDEKNSYEQYF. The CDR3 DNA reads TGTGCCAGCACAAGATCGGATGACGAAAAGAACTCCTACGAGCAGTACTTC.

V gene TRBV9 combines with J gene TRBJ2-7; D is unclear. Germline V gene sequence: CDR1 SGDLS, CDR2 YYNGEE. This CDR3 is 17 amino acids long. Deletions cut 0 bases from V and 4 bases from J, with 20 bases between. The CDR3 loop reads CASSVGAKYGSGYEQYF. CDR3 nucleotides: TGTGCCAGCAGCGTAGGGGCTAAGTACGGCTCGGGTTACGAGCAGTACTTC.

This chain links TRBV6-6 with TRBJ1-1, with 9 nucleotides matching TRBD1. This CDR3 has 13 residues. With 4 bases clipped from V and 12 bases from J, the junction kept 9 bases outside the gene matches. The germline V gene has CDR1 MNHNY and CDR2 SVGAGI (reference sequence). The CDR3 bases are TGTGCCAGCAGTTCAGACAGGGGGGGAGAGACTTTCTTT. Translation: CASSSDRGGETFF.

The chain combines TRBV4-1 with TRBJ2-1; the match to TRBD2 covers 7 bases. This CDR3 is built from 16 residues. V dropped 1 base and J dropped 3; count of bases not matched to a gene: 6. In germline, CDR1 is MGHRA, CDR2 YSYEKL. The chain's CDR3 is CASSQAGTTNYNEQFF. The DNA for the CDR3 is TGCGCCAGCAGCCAAGCGGGGACTACTAACTACAATGAGCAGTTCTTC.

The rearrangement uses TRBV28 and TRBJ1-2; D is perhaps TRBD1 (5 bases). CDR3 length equals 17 residues. The ends were cut back, 6 bases at V and 3 bases at J, with 23 bases in the middle. Germline V gene lookup returns CDR1 MDHEN and CDR2 SYDVKM. CDR3 coding DNA: TGTGCCAGCAGATCCCCGGGCAGGGACCTCCGGGACTATGGCTACACCTTC. Amino acids: CASRSPGRDLRDYGYTF.

This chain links TRBV2 with TRBJ2-5, with TRBD1 as a possible D gene (7 bases). The CDR3 is 14 residues long. Germline loops: CDR1 SNHLY, CDR2 FYNNEI. The DNA for the CDR3 is TGTGCGCATGAGGGGCAGGGGGGAAAAGAGACCCAGTACTTC. Translated: CAHEGQGGKETQYF.

The CDR3 nucleotides read TGTGCCAGCAGTCAGACAGGGGGTTTTAACCTCGAGCAGTACTTC. Its translation is CASSQTGGFNLEQYF. The chain recombines TRBV6-6 with TRBJ2-7, with 9 bases that match TRBD1. Germline trimming cut 5 bases from V and 6 bases from J; bases unmatched to any gene: 11. The V gene's germline CDR1 is MNHNY and CDR2 SVGAGI (reference sequence). This CDR3 has 15 residues.

The chain employs TRBV11-1 and TRBJ2-7; 7 bases align to TRBD1. Germline-derived CDR1 and CDR2 are SGHAT and FQDESV (reference sequence). V dropped 3 bases and J dropped 5; count of bases not matched to a gene: 4. This CDR3 is 13 amino acids long. The DNA of the CDR3 is TGTGCCAGCAGCTTGGGACAGAGGGACGAGCAGTACTTC. Translating it yields CASSLGQRDEQYF.

The chain carries TRBV27 and TRBJ1-2; a possible D gene is TRBD1 (5 bases). CDR1 MNHEY and CDR2 SMNVEV come from the germline V gene (reference sequence). The CDR3 is 12 amino acids. Trimming left V 8 bases short and J 3 bases short, with 10 bases between. CDR3 amino acids: CASHDSDYGYTF. The CDR3 nucleotides are TGTGCCAGCCATGACAGCGACTATGGCTACACCTTC.

This chain uses TRBV7-8 with TRBJ2-1, with 13 positions matching TRBD2. CDR1 is SGHVS, CDR2 FQNEAQ, per germline. This CDR3 is built from 16 residues. After removal of 5 bases from V and 7 bases from J, the junction contained 8 bases not matched to a gene. In nucleotides, the CDR3 is TGTGCCAGCAGCCCGGGACTAGCGGGAACGTGGAATGAGCAGTTCTTC. Its translation is CASSPGLAGTWNEQFF. The complete variable domain, with remaining parts taken from reference TRBV7-8 and TRBJ2-1, reads GAGVSQSPRYKVAKRGQDVALRCDPISGHVSLFWYQQALGQGPEFLTYFQNEAQLDKSGLPSDRFFAERPEGSVSTLKIQRTQQEDSAVYLCASSPGLAGTWNEQFFGPGTRLTVL.

The gene calls are TRBV28 and TRBJ2-7; 7 bases map to TRBD2. The germline V gene has CDR1 MDHEN and CDR2 SYDVKM. The CDR3 loop spans 16 amino acids. The V segment lost 5 bases and the J segment 0 bases; nucleotides outside the gene matches: 10. Written as DNA, the CDR3 is TGTGCCAGCAGTCGACCCGGAGCGGGGCTCTCCTACGAGCAGTACTTC. Translating it yields CASSRPGAGLSYEQYF.

The chain has TRBV21-1 and TRBJ2-7. TRBV21-1 is a known pseudogene. CDR3 length: 16 amino acids. The CDR3 nucleotides read TGTGCCAGCAGCCAAGGAGGGGGGAGGAGCTCCTACGAGCAGTACTTC. It encodes CASSQGGGRSSYEQYF.

The chain joins TRBV29-1 to TRBJ1-5; no definite D call. Germline CDR1 SQVTM, CDR2 ANQGSEA. V was pared by 8 bases and J by 2 bases, with 16 bases between. The CDR3 runs 14 residues. The CDR3 protein is CSQWHLPRNQPQHF. In DNA form, the CDR3 reads TGCAGCCAATGGCACCTCCCTCGCAATCAGCCCCAGCATTTT.

The chain links TRBV27 to TRBJ2-3, with a weak D call TRBD1 (5 bases). The CDR3 contains 12 residues. In germline, CDR1 is MNHEY, CDR2 SMNVEV (reference sequence). Trimming cost V 5 bases and J 8 bases, with 11 bases left between them. DNA of the CDR3: TGTGCCAGCAGTCCCGGACACAGTACGCAGTATTTT. It specifies CASSPGHSTQYF.

V usage is TRBV4-2 and J usage is TRBJ2-5; 7 nucleotides match TRBD1. Losses at the gene ends were 5 bases for V and 5 bases for J; bases not matched to a gene: 11. The CDR3 contains 15 residues. Looked up from germline, CDR1 is LGHNA and CDR2 is YNFKEQ. In DNA, the CDR3 is TGTGCCAGCAGCGACTACGAGGGGGCCGGGGAGACCCAGTACTTC. Encoded protein: CASSDYEGAGETQYF.

The chain recombines TRBV27 with TRBJ2-2; D unresolved. Trimming left V 3 bases short and J 0 bases short, with 8 bases between. Per the germline V gene, CDR1 is MNHEY and CDR2 is SMNVEV (reference sequence). The CDR3 spans 15 residues. This CDR3 reads CASSFSLANTGELFF. In DNA form, the CDR3 reads TGTGCCAGCAGTTTCAGTCTAGCGAACACCGGGGAGCTGTTTTTT.